The clone carrying this TCR beta chain was counted ten times or more. Antigen: not known. Specified time point: blood at routine non-recurrence follow-up after resection. This sample is part of a study of spatial heterogeneity in lung cancer. General study points: Detection of ubiquitous tumor TCRs in blood was higher at resection than follow-up.

The germline V gene encodes CDR1 MDHEN and CDR2 SYDVKM. V was trimmed by 6 bases and J by 2 bases, leaving 11 bases between them. The CDR3 is 13 amino acids. MiXCR, run by TCRdb on the 5' RACE reads, gives a single entry per CDR3 protein. This sample has 95,000 to 120,000 distinct CDR3 sequences, with 9.5% to 14% found just once. This receptor was identified in a female donor with early-stage non-small cell lung cancer. The chain joins TRBV28 to TRBJ2-7; no clear D. This specimen was PBMCs, taken at follow-up. CDR3 nucleotides: TGTGCCAGCAGCGCACTCCCCACCTACGAGCAGTACTTC. Its translation is CASSALPTYEQYF.